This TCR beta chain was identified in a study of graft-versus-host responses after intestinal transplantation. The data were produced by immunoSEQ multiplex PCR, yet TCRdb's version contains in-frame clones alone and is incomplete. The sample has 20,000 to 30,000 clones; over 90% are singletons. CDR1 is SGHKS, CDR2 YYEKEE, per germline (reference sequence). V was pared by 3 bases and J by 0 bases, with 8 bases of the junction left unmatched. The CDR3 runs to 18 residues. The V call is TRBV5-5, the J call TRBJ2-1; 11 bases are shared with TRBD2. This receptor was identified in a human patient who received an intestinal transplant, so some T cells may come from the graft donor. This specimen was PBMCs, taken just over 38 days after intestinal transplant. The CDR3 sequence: CASSSMASGGSSYNEQFF. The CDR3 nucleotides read TGTGCCAGCAGCTCGATGGCTAGCGGGGGGAGCTCCTACAATGAGCAGTTCTTC.